The T cell receptor beta chain under discussion was sequenced for a study of blood T cells in healthy people across ages. Study-wide points: Changes seen in expanded clonotypes were possibly confounded by donor CMV status left unknown.

PCR was performed a second time for 7 to 11 cycles using a sample-barcoded 5' primer and a J-beta primer mix. TCRdb re-derived calls from the 5' RACE reads in MiXCR, one entry per CDR3 protein. The sample consists of 1.5 million to 2 million distinct CDR3 sequences, 25% to 30% of them appearing once. The authors isolated at least 6 million PBMCs per sample. CDR3 size: 12 residues. About this clonotype: What it binds is not known.

The clonotype was recovered from a woman younger than 45 in good health. Sequenced material: blood. The V and J genes are TRBV12-3 or TRBV12-4 and TRBJ2-1; tentative D call: TRBD1 (5 bases). The assigned J gene may be wrong: the sequence end matches TRBJ2-7 better. CDR3 amino acids: CASSLGTDKQYF. In DNA, the CDR3 is TGTGCCAGCAGTTTAGGGACGGACAAGCAGTACTTC.